Included here is one T cell receptor (beta chain) sequence, with context. This record belongs to a study of blood T cell repertoires in COVID-19. Method: immunoSEQ multiplex PCR; TCRdb's copy keeps in-frame clones and lacks some. Of about 100,000 clones in the sample, about 88% were seen once. Trimming shortened V by 1 base and J by 14 bases, and 15 bases separated the two germline ends. The CDR3 is made up of 13 amino acids. Per the germline V gene, CDR1 is MNHNS and CDR2 is SASEGT. The V gene is TRBV6-1, the J gene TRBJ1-5, with D possibly being TRBD1 (6 bases). This clonotype was obtained from a human donor in a cohort sampled during active COVID-19. Material: peripheral blood. In DNA form, the CDR3 reads TGTGCCAGCAGTGAAGGGAACAGGGTACGGGAGCATTTT. Protein product: CASSEGNRVREHF.